A single sample is the source of the 4 T cell receptor beta chains below, sequenced in a study of TIL therapy for anti-PD-1-resistant metastatic lung cancer. The libraries were made with immunoSEQ v3. Sequencing used immunoSEQ multiplex PCR; TCRdb keeps in-frame clones, though not all of them. Here the sample spans about 60,000 clones, around 87% being singletons. The time point denotes: pre-treatment sample, taken before nivolumab and TIL therapy. The sequencing here drew on blood, taken at baseline. These receptors came from a person between 30 and 80 years old with non-small cell lung cancer.

V usage is TRBV20-1 and J usage is TRBJ2-2; D is possibly TRBD1 (5 bases). Germline V CDR1 and CDR2: DFQATT, SNEGSKA (reference sequence). The CDR3 has 14 residues. V shed 4 bases and J shed 2 bases, with 11 bases lying between them. The CDR3 loop is CSATDSSNTGELFF. The CDR3 region has the DNA TGCAGTGCTACTGACAGCTCTAACACCGGGGAGCTGTTTTTT.

The CDR3 region has the DNA TGCGCCAGCAGCTCCGGGACAGGGACTGGGGCCAACGTCCTGACTTTC. This gives the protein CASSSGTGTGANVLTF. V gene TRBV5-1 combines with J gene TRBJ2-6, with 9 bases matching TRBD1. The CDR3 contains 16 residues. V shed 3 bases and J 2 bases; nucleotides not matched to a gene: 3. The germline CDR1 and CDR2 sequences are SGHRS and YFSETQ.

The V and J genes are TRBV28 and TRBJ1-2, with D possibly matching TRBD1 (6 bases). The CDR3 runs 14 residues. The germline CDR1 and CDR2 sequences are MDHEN and SYDVKM. Trimming cost V 9 bases and J 8 bases, with 22 bases left between them. The DNA of the CDR3 is TGTGCCAGTCACCGTGGGGGGGGCAGGGAAGGCTACACCTTC. Amino acid sequence: CASHRGGGREGYTF.

V gene TRBV12-3 or TRBV12-4 combines with J gene TRBJ1-1; D is unresolved. This CDR3 region has 13 residues. Trimming left V 5 bases short and J 4 bases short, with 11 bases between. CDR3 region: CASSLVLGTEAFF. CDR3 bases: TGTGCCAGCAGTCTAGTACTGGGCACTGAAGCTTTCTTT.